Presented here are 22 T cell receptor beta chains from one specimen sequenced in a study of post-analysis software for immune sequencing data. General study findings and limits: The five TRBV segments detected at higher frequency in patients than in controls included TRBV5-6, TRBV5-1 and TRBV20-1.

Their antigens are not known. The TCR beta cDNA libraries contained unique molecular identifiers. TCRdb re-derived calls from the PCR reads in MiXCR, one entry per CDR3 protein. The sample lists hundreds of thousands of distinct CDR3 sequences, roughly 58% seen once, with roughly 4.4% in the top ten. Source material: blood. These TCRs come from a girl between 10 and 17 years old with multiple sclerosis.

V is TRBV7-6 and J is TRBJ2-1; 14 bases line up with TRBD2. Germline CDR1 SGHVS, CDR2 FNYEAQ. The junction had 13 bases not matched to a gene; V was cut back by 1 base and J by 2 bases. The CDR3 extends over 21 amino acids. This CDR3 reads CASSLERGLAGVLSTYNEQFF. For the CDR3, the DNA is TGTGCCAGCAGCTTAGAAAGGGGACTAGCGGGGGTGCTTAGCACCTACAATGAGCAGTTCTTC.

This rearrangement joins TRBV28 to TRBJ2-4, with 7 positions matching TRBD1. The J call may not be correct, given that the DNA end is closer to TRBJ2-7. CDR1 is MDHEN and CDR2 is SYDVKM in the germline V gene. This CDR3 is 16 amino acids long. CDR3 coding DNA: TGTGCCAGCAGTTCCCCAGACAGGGATACGTTCTACGAGCAGTACTTC. Its translation is CASSSPDRDTFYEQYF.

The V and J genes are TRBV6-2 or TRBV6-3 and TRBJ2-1, with 15 bases lining up with TRBD2. The CDR3 contains 19 residues. The germline V gene has CDR1 MNHEY and CDR2 SVGEGT. V lost 2 bases and J lost 0; bases outside the gene matches: 5. For the CDR3, the DNA is TGTGCCAGCAGTTACGGACTAGCGGGGGGGGAAAGCTCCTACAATGAGCAGTTCTTC. Residues: CASSYGLAGGESSYNEQFF.

The chain combines TRBV20-1 with TRBJ2-5; the match to TRBD2 covers 8 bases. This CDR3 is built from 17 residues. Germline-derived CDR1 and CDR2 are DFQATT and SNEGSKA (reference sequence). V was pared by 0 bases and J by 5 bases, with 14 bases of the junction left unmatched. In nucleotides, the CDR3 is TGCAGTGCTAGAGATCCTCAGGGCGGGGGGCCGGAGGAGACCCAGTACTTC. This encodes CSARDPQGGGPEETQYF.

This chain uses TRBV20-1 with TRBJ2-5; possibly TRBD1 for D (6 bases). Per the germline V gene, CDR1 is DFQATT and CDR2 is SNEGSKA (reference sequence). The V end lost 2 bases, the J end lost 3 bases, and 16 bases lay between the germline ends. The CDR3 runs to 15 residues. The DNA for the CDR3 is TGCAGTGCTAGATCCGGACAGATGAGAAAAGAGACCCAGTACTTC. As protein: CSARSGQMRKETQYF.

This clonotype has a handful of counts. The rearrangement links TRBV29-1 to TRBJ2-7; possible D gene TRBD1, 5 bases. Per germline, CDR1 SQVTM and CDR2 ANQGSEA. V lost 4 bases, J lost 7 bases, and 14 bases lay in between. The CDR3 is 12 residues long. The CDR3 DNA reads as TGCAGCGTTGTGGTCAGGGCAGAGGAGCAGTACTTC. This sequence encodes CSVVVRAEEQYF.

This clonotype was recorded a few times. The J gene is TRBJ1-1, the V gene TRBV4-1; TRBD1 matches at 7 bases. The CDR3 runs to 16 residues. Looked up from germline, CDR1 is MGHRA and CDR2 is YSYEKL. Trimming at V came to 3 bases and at J to 2 bases, leaving 9 bases not matched to a gene. This CDR3 reads CASSHADRDSNTEAFF. The CDR3 DNA reads TGCGCCAGCAGCCATGCTGACCGGGACAGTAACACTGAAGCTTTCTTT.

The CDR3 DNA follows: TGCGCCAGCAGCTCTGCCCGCGCAGGTTTCTACGAGCAGTACTTC. Translated, it gives CASSSARAGFYEQYF. The rearrangement links TRBV5-1 to TRBJ2-7; the D is unclear. CDR3 length: 15 residues. Per the germline V gene, CDR1 is SGHRS and CDR2 is YFSETQ. Trimming pared 3 bases from V and 3 bases from J, leaving 16 bases between.

The chain couples TRBV12-3 or TRBV12-4 to TRBJ1-2; 7 positions agree with TRBD1. The CDR3 runs to 14 residues. V shed 3 bases, J shed 3 bases, and the junction held 4 bases outside the gene matches. In DNA form, the CDR3 reads TGTGCCAGCAGTTTGGGCAGGGGGGACTATGGCTACACCTTC. Protein: CASSLGRGDYGYTF.

The V and J genes are TRBV3-1 and TRBJ2-1; D may be TRBD2 (6 bases). Germline V gene lookup returns CDR1 LGHDT and CDR2 YNNKEL (reference sequence). Trimming stripped 4 bases from V and 8 bases from J, with 18 bases between. The CDR3 is made up of 15 amino acids. The CDR3: CASSPGVTWRDEQFF. The CDR3 nucleotides are TGTGCCAGCAGCCCCGGGGTCACATGGAGGGATGAGCAGTTCTTC.

This clonotype was seen only a few times. In nucleotides, the CDR3 is TGTGCCAGCAGCTTAGCTCCGGGCGGGGGGTACGAGCAGTACTTC. As protein: CASSLAPGGGYEQYF. V gene TRBV7-2 combines with J gene TRBJ2-7, with 8 nucleotides matching TRBD2. CDR1 and CDR2 (germline): SGHTA, FQGNSA. This CDR3 region has 15 residues. Losses at the gene ends were 0 bases for V and 4 bases for J; bases not matched to a gene: 5.

This clonotype has only a few counts. The J gene is TRBJ2-3, the V gene TRBV3-1; either TRBD1 or TRBD2 may fit D (5 bases each). This CDR3 is 13 amino acids long. Trimming removed 1 base from V and 14 bases from J, with 16 bases in between. Germline V gene lookup returns CDR1 LGHDT and CDR2 YNNKEL (reference sequence). CDR3 residues: CASSQGRGGTRYF. The CDR3 DNA is TGTGCCAGCAGCCAAGGAAGGGGCGGAACTAGGTATTTT.

The chain links TRBV10-3 to TRBJ1-6; no definite D call. CDR1 is ENHRY, CDR2 SYGVKD, per germline. This CDR3 comprises 12 residues. The V gene lost 5 bases and the J gene lost 7 bases, with 6 bases spanning the gap. DNA for the CDR3: TGTGCCATCAGTCCAGCGAATTCACCCCTCCACTTT. Translated: CAISPANSPLHF.

Concerning this clonotype: An end of the junction differs from the germline gene, which may be a read error. The V gene is TRBV10-2, the J gene TRBJ2-1; unclear D gene. CDR1 is WSHSY, CDR2 SAAADI, per germline. The CDR3 extends over 11 amino acids. The CDR3 nucleotides are TGCGCCAGCAATGAGCATACTGAGCAGTTCTTC. Encoded protein: CASNEHTEQFF.

The rearrangement links TRBV20-1 to TRBJ1-1; D might be TRBD1 (5 bases). V gave up 3 bases and J gave up 3 bases, with 11 bases separating them. CDR1 DFQATT and CDR2 SNEGSKA come from the germline V gene (reference sequence). CDR3 length: 13 residues. In nucleotides, the CDR3 is TGCAGTGCTAGGCTTTTAGGGGACACTGAAGCTTTCTTT. As protein: CSARLLGDTEAFF.

The chain has TRBV20-1 and TRBJ2-7, with TRBD2 as a possible D gene (6 bases). CDR1 is DFQATT and CDR2 is SNEGSKA in the germline V gene (reference sequence). Trimming took off 4 bases at V and 2 bases at J, with 9 bases between the two ends. The CDR3 length is 12 residues. CDR3 protein: CSAKEGTYEQYF. Written as DNA, the CDR3 is TGCAGTGCTAAGGAGGGAACCTACGAGCAGTACTTC.

This sequence joins TRBV6-2 or TRBV6-3 and TRBJ2-3, with 7 bases identical to TRBD2. Germline CDR1 MNHEY, CDR2 SVGEGT. The ends lost 6 bases at V and 3 bases at J; junction bases unmatched: 6. CDR3 length: 14 amino acids. In nucleotides, the CDR3 is TGTGCCAGCAGCACGGGACTACCGACAGATACGCAGTATTTT. Its protein product is CASSTGLPTDTQYF.

The chain has TRBV7-2 and TRBJ1-4, with D unresolved. Per the germline V gene, CDR1 is SGHTA and CDR2 is FQGNSA. This CDR3 has 12 residues. With 5 bases removed from V and 13 bases from J, the gap between germline ends came to 14 bases. The CDR3 here is CASSQDGFRLFF. The CDR3 region has the DNA TGTGCCAGCAGCCAGGACGGCTTTCGACTGTTTTTT.

The chain combines TRBV20-1 with TRBJ2-7; the D is unclear. The CDR3 extends over 11 amino acids. Trimming cost V 3 bases and J 6 bases, with 9 bases left between them. Germline CDR1 is DFQATT and CDR2 is SNEGSKA (reference sequence). This CDR3 is CSASGTLEQYF. The CDR3 region has the DNA TGCAGTGCTAGTGGAACTCTCGAGCAGTACTTC.

This clonotype has only a few counts. V usage is TRBV6-6 and J usage is TRBJ2-7; unclear D gene. V was clipped by 2 bases and J by 6 bases, with 11 bases between them. CDR1 is MNHNY and CDR2 is SVGAGI in the germline V gene (reference sequence). The CDR3 extends over 13 amino acids. CDR3 DNA sequence: TGTGCCAGCAGTTACGACGAGGTGCGCGAGCAGTACTTC. Amino acid sequence: CASSYDEVREQYF.

The chain joins TRBV27 to TRBJ2-1; D gene uncertain. CDR3 length: 15 residues. The V end lost 2 bases, the J end lost 0 bases, and 8 bases lay between the germline ends. Germline CDR1 is MNHEY and CDR2 is SMNVEV (reference sequence). As DNA, the CDR3 is TGTGCCAGCAGTTTAGGCGAAACCTCCTACAATGAGCAGTTCTTC. It specifies CASSLGETSYNEQFF.

This chain uses TRBV6-2 or TRBV6-3 with TRBJ2-6; D remains unclear. The CDR3 length is 17 residues. V was clipped by 2 bases and J by 2 bases, with 13 bases between them. Germline lookup yields CDR1 MNHEY and CDR2 SVGEGT. In DNA form, the CDR3 reads TGTGCCAGCAGTTACCCCATGGGAAGCGCTGGGGCCAACGTCCTGACTTTC. Its translation is CASSYPMGSAGANVLTF.